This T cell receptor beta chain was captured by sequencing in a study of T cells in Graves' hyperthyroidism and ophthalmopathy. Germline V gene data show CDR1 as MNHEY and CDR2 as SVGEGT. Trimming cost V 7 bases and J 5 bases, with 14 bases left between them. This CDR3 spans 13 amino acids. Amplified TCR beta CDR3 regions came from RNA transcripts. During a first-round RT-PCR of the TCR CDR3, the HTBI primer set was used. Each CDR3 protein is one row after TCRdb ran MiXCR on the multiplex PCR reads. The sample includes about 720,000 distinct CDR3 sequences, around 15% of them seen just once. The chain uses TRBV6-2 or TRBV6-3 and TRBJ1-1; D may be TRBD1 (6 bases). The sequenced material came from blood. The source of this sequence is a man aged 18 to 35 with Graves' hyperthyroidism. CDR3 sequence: CASTQEDSTEAFF. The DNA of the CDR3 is TGTGCCAGCACCCAGGAGGACAGTACTGAAGCTTTCTTT.